The rows below give T cell receptor beta chains drawn from one sample of a study of OX40 agonist ivuxolimab in advanced cancers. Data came from immunoSEQ multiplex PCR; TCRdb stores just in-frame clones and leaves some out. The sample holds 80,000 to 85,000 clones, around 84% seen once. Sequencing used CD4+ or CD8+ T cells sorted from blood, obtained in a trial of the OX40 agonist ivuxolimab. Receptors were obtained from an adult with an advanced solid tumor such as melanoma, head and neck, liver or kidney cancer. Each CDR3 is given with its conserved first and last residue. A D gene is named only where the DNA matches it firmly.

J gene	D gene	V gene	CDR3 protein	CDR3 DNA
TRBJ2-1	TRBD2	TRBV10-3	CAIRDTSGSLGEQFF	TGTGCCATCAGAGACACTAGCGGGAGTTTAGGTGAGCAGTTCTTC
TRBJ2-7	TRBD2	TRBV6-5	CASSTRLADEQYF	TGTGCCAGCAGTACAAGACTAGCGGACGAGCAGTACTTC
TRBJ2-5	TRBD1	TRBV2	CASSEGDRQETQYF	TGTGCCAGCAGTGAGGGGGACAGACAAGAGACCCAGTACTTC
TRBJ2-5	-	TRBV4-2	CASSQDGSGLPETQYF	TGTGCCAGCAGCCAAGATGGCTCCGGACTACCAGAGACCCAGTACTTC
TRBJ2-7	-	TRBV6-6	CASSYSTGEPSEQYF	TGTGCCAGCAGTTACTCGACAGGTGAACCTTCCGAGCAGTACTTC
TRBJ2-1	-	TRBV9	CASSVDPNRDNEQFF	TGTGCCAGCAGCGTAGATCCTAACAGGGACAATGAGCAGTTCTTC
TRBJ1-4	TRBD1	TRBV11-3	CASSSGSGQANEKLFF	TGTGCCAGCAGCTCCGGGTCGGGACAGGCTAATGAAAAACTGTTTTTT
TRBJ1-3	-	TRBV30	CAWSDSGNTIYF	TGTGCCTGGAGTGATTCCGGGAACACCATATATTTT
TRBJ1-4	-	TRBV30	CAWSVPDNEKLFF	TGTGCCTGGAGTGTCCCGGACAATGAAAAACTGTTTTTT
TRBJ2-7	-	TRBV7-3	CASSLGYGYEQYF	TGTGCCAGCAGCTTGGGTTACGGTTACGAGCAGTACTTC
TRBJ1-3	-	TRBV5-4	CASSRYSGNTIYF	TGTGCCAGCTCTAGATACTCTGGAAACACCATATATTTT
TRBJ1-2	-	TRBV6-1	CASSEDIGQPYGYTF	TGTGCCAGCAGTGAAGACATAGGACAGCCCTATGGCTACACCTTC
TRBJ2-5	-	TRBV7-6	CASSLGPQETQYF	TGTGCCAGCAGCTTAGGGCCCCAAGAGACCCAGTACTTC